These 27 T cell receptor beta chains share one sample of origin, sequenced in a study of T cell repertoires in cytomegalovirus infection. Each CDR3 protein is one row after TCRdb ran MiXCR on the reads. The repertoire holds around 290,000 distinct CDR3 sequences, with more than 20% as singletons. The sample comprised PBMCs. These TCRs come from a human donor in good health (CMV status not recorded). Some clones in this sample may be carry-over from other donors' samples.

This chain joins TRBV5-6 and TRBJ1-4; tentatively, D is TRBD1 (5 bases). Germline V gene lookup returns CDR1 SGHDT and CDR2 YYEEEE. CDR3 size: 14 residues. Trimming stripped 4 bases from V and 7 bases from J, with 14 bases between. CDR3 sequence (DNA): TGTGCCAGCAGCGCGGTTTGGGGCGGTGAAAAACTGTTTTTT. Protein sequence: CASSAVWGGEKLFF.

This clonotype was observed many times. V usage is TRBV12-3 or TRBV12-4 and J usage is TRBJ2-5; tentatively, D is TRBD1 or TRBD2 (6 bases each). The V end was cut by 7 bases, the J end by 3 bases, with 18 bases between. There are 15 residues in the CDR3. CDR3 region: CASTKTGGGEETQYF. DNA for the CDR3: TGTGCCAGCACCAAGACAGGAGGCGGGGAAGAGACCCAGTACTTC.

The CDR3 nucleotides read TGCAGTGCTAGCGGAGGTGAGCAGTTCTTC. Translation: CSASGGEQFF. J is TRBJ2-1 and V is TRBV20-1; TRBD2 is a possible D gene (5 bases). The germline V and J ends were trimmed by 3 bases and 9 bases, with 6 bases remaining between them. The CDR3 runs 10 residues. Germline V lookup: CDR1 DFQATT, CDR2 SNEGSKA (reference sequence).

This clonotype appeared a few times. This clone may be a read error of a much larger clone one base away. The genes are TRBV2 and TRBJ1-1; TRBD1 matches 8 bases. The V segment lost 7 bases and the J segment 1 base; nucleotides outside the gene matches: 2. This CDR3 is built from 13 residues. Germline values: CDR1 SNHLY, CDR2 FYNNEI. This chain's CDR3 is CASNGQGNTEAFF. The CDR3 nucleotides read TGTGCCAGCAATGGACAGGGGAACACTGAAGCTTTCTTT.

V is TRBV28 and J is TRBJ2-3; D could derive from TRBD1 or TRBD2 (5 bases each). Germline V CDR1 and CDR2: MDHEN, SYDVKM. V lost 8 bases, J lost 4 bases, and 13 bases lay in between. This CDR3 spans 13 amino acids. CDR3 loop: CASLQGAADTQYF. The CDR3 nucleotides read TGTGCCAGCCTTCAGGGAGCCGCAGATACGCAGTATTTT.

This clonotype appeared many times. The chain carries TRBV7-2 and TRBJ1-1, with no clear D. CDR3 length: 11 amino acids. Germline CDR1 reads SGHTA; CDR2 reads FQGNSA. Trimming took 7 bases from V and 3 from J, leaving 6 bases between them. The CDR3 reads CASTSYTEAFF. The DNA of the CDR3 is TGTGCCAGCACCTCCTACACTGAAGCTTTCTTT.

This clonotype was seen more than once but under ten times. A read error may explain this, as a much larger clone is one base away. The chain couples TRBV7-2 to TRBJ2-3; D gene uncertain. CDR1 SGHTA and CDR2 FQGNSA come from the germline V gene. The V end was cut by 4 bases, the J end by 3 bases, with 2 bases between. The CDR3 spans 11 residues. The CDR3 DNA reads TGTGCCAGCAGCTGGACAGATACGCAGTATTTT. This codes for CASSWTDTQYF.

This clonotype was detected only a few times. This rearrangement joins TRBV6-6 to TRBJ2-3, with 9 bases aligning to TRBD2. CDR3 size: 16 residues. From germline, CDR1 is MNHNY and CDR2 SVGAGI (reference sequence). Trimming removed 7 bases from V and 1 base from J; junction bases left unmatched: 9. CDR3 sequence reads: CASNLDASGGTDTQYF. CDR3 nucleotides: TGTGCCAGCAACTTGGATGCTAGCGGGGGCACAGATACGCAGTATTTT.

With respect to this clonotype: Given a much more abundant clone one base away, this may be a read error. The DNA of the CDR3 is TGTGCCAGCAGTTACTCGTCCCTGGGGACTGAAGCTTTATTT. It is translated as CASSYSSLGTEALF. The V gene is TRBV6-6, the J gene TRBJ1-1, with D possibly being TRBD1 (5 bases). The CDR3 length is 14 residues. Germline V gene data show CDR1 as MNHNY and CDR2 as SVGAGI (reference sequence).

Only a few counts were recorded for this clonotype. The rearrangement joins TRBV6-5 to TRBJ2-1, with 11 bases fitting TRBD2. The junction had 2 bases not matched to a gene; V was cut back by 5 bases and J by 5 bases. The CDR3 has 14 amino acids. The germline CDR1 and CDR2 sequences are MNHEY and SVGAGI. The CDR3 bases are TGTGCCAGCAGTCCGACTAGCGGGGACAATGAGCAGTTCTTC. Residues: CASSPTSGDNEQFF.

This clonotype was seen more than once but under ten times. The V gene is TRBV29-1, the J gene TRBJ1-5; no clear D. This CDR3 comprises 13 residues. The germline V and J ends were trimmed by 6 bases and 0 bases, with 9 bases remaining between them. Germline values: CDR1 SQVTM, CDR2 ANQGSEA. CDR3 DNA: TGCAGCGTGCAAAAAAATAGCAATCAGCCCCAGCATTTT. Translating it yields CSVQKNSNQPQHF.

This clonotype was counted only a few times. The chain carries TRBV5-1 and TRBJ2-1, with D possibly being TRBD1 or TRBD2 (6 bases each). Deletions cut 4 bases from V and 5 bases from J, with 13 bases between. Looked up from germline, CDR1 is SGHRS and CDR2 is YFSETQ. CDR3 length: 14 residues. This CDR3 is CASSPGALNNEQFF. The CDR3 DNA reads as TGCGCCAGCAGCCCGGGGGCGCTGAACAATGAGCAGTTCTTC.

V is TRBV7-8 and J is TRBJ2-5; TRBD2 is a possible D gene (6 bases). The CDR3 has 15 residues. V lost 3 bases to trimming and J lost 0 bases, with 11 bases between them. Germline V lookup: CDR1 SGHVS, CDR2 FQNEAQ. In nucleotides, the CDR3 is TGTGCCAGCAGCTTGACCCGGGACTACCAAGAGACCCAGTACTTC. Residues: CASSLTRDYQETQYF.

The chain joins TRBV7-9 to TRBJ1-5; tentative D call: TRBD1 (5 bases). CDR3 size: 16 residues. CDR1 is SEHNR, CDR2 FQNEAQ, per germline (reference sequence). The V end was cut by 3 bases, the J end by 2 bases, with 14 bases between. Written as DNA, the CDR3 is TGTGCCAGCAGCTTGGGGGATGGGGTTGGCAATCAGCCCCAGCATTTT. It codes for CASSLGDGVGNQPQHF.

This clonotype has only a few counts. The chain links TRBV28 to TRBJ1-4; unclear D gene. The V end lost 1 base, the J end lost 0 bases, and 15 bases lay between the germline ends. The germline CDR1 and CDR2 sequences are MDHEN and SYDVKM. This CDR3 contains 18 residues. The DNA for the CDR3 is TGTGCCAGCAGTTTATCAAAGGAGACGGGGACAACTAATGAAAAACTGTTTTTT. Residues: CASSLSKETGTTNEKLFF.

This clonotype was picked up a small number of times. The chain is built from TRBV28 and TRBJ1-5; no clear D. Trimming removed 7 bases from V and 10 bases from J, with 17 bases in between. The CDR3 extends over 13 amino acids. The germline V gene has CDR1 MDHEN and CDR2 SYDVKM. The CDR3 coding sequence is TGTGCCAGCACCCCTCAGGTTTATTCACCCCAGCATTTT. This encodes CASTPQVYSPQHF. The whole variable domain, filled in from reference TRBV28 and TRBJ1-5, reads DVKVTQSSRYLVKRTGEKVFLECVQDMDHENMFWYRQDPGLGLRLIYFSYDVKMKEKGDIPEGYSVSREKKERFSLILESASTNQTSMYLCASTPQVYSPQHFGDGTRLSIL.

This clonotype was counted ten times or more. The CDR3, as DNA: TGTGCCAGCAGCCCCGGGACAGGGTTGGAGACCCAGTACTTC. The encoded protein is CASSPGTGLETQYF. The chain has TRBV7-2 and TRBJ2-5; 9 bases are a match to TRBD1. J gave up 5 bases and V 5 bases, and 6 bases lay outside the gene matches. This CDR3 is built from 14 residues. Germline lookup yields CDR1 SGHTA and CDR2 FQGNSA.

The chain is built from TRBV7-6 and TRBJ2-5; D perhaps matches TRBD1 (6 bases). The CDR3 contains 15 residues. Trimming pared 1 base from V and 1 base from J, leaving 10 bases between. From germline, CDR1 is SGHVS and CDR2 FNYEAQ. The CDR3 sequence: CASSLVLDSQETQYF. CDR3 coding DNA: TGTGCCAGCAGCTTAGTTTTGGACAGCCAAGAGACCCAGTACTTC.

This chain uses TRBV6-1 with TRBJ1-2, with TRBD1 matching over 12 bases. V shed 6 bases, J shed 4 bases, and the junction held 15 bases outside the gene matches. The CDR3 is 18 residues long. CDR1 and CDR2 from the germline V gene are MNHNS and SASEGT. The CDR3 sequence: CASSLSGTGGSSIYGYTF. As DNA, the CDR3 is TGTGCCAGCAGCCTTTCCGGGACAGGGGGCTCTTCGATCTATGGCTACACCTTC.

The chain is built from TRBV7-2 and TRBJ1-1; tentative D call: TRBD1 (5 bases). Trimming cost V 5 bases and J 1 base, with 11 bases left between them. The CDR3 runs to 14 residues. Per the germline V gene, CDR1 is SGHTA and CDR2 is FQGNSA. This CDR3 is CASSPATANTEAFF. The CDR3 region has the DNA TGTGCCAGCAGCCCGGCGACAGCGAACACTGAAGCTTTCTTT.

The chain is built from TRBV12-3 or TRBV12-4 and TRBJ2-2; tentatively, D is TRBD2 (5 bases). Trimming pared 6 bases from V and 1 base from J, leaving 15 bases between. The CDR3 has 16 amino acids. Written as DNA, the CDR3 is TGTGCCAGCAGGCGCCCCCGAGGAGGGAACACCGGGGAGCTGTTTTTT. Amino acid sequence: CASRRPRGGNTGELFF.

The rearrangement joins TRBV7-2 to TRBJ2-5; 9 positions agree with TRBD2. The germline gives CDR1 SGHTA, CDR2 FQGNSA. With V trimmed by 1 base and J by 5 bases, 5 bases remained unmatched. There are 15 residues in the CDR3. This chain's CDR3 is CASSLVVSGSETQYF. Here the CDR3 DNA reads TGTGCCAGCAGCTTAGTTGTTAGCGGGAGTGAGACCCAGTACTTC.

This clonotype was observed many times. The chain employs TRBV7-2 and TRBJ1-2; D is ambiguous. The CDR3 extends over 11 amino acids. The V and J ends lost 6 bases and 4 bases respectively, with 6 bases between them. Germline V gene data show CDR1 as SGHTA and CDR2 as FQGNSA. The CDR3: CASRQGYGYTF. CDR3 DNA sequence: TGTGCCAGCAGGCAAGGCTATGGCTACACCTTC.

The table lists this clonotype with a few counts. The gene calls are TRBV5-6 and TRBJ2-1; tentative D call: TRBD2 (6 bases). Germline V lookup: CDR1 SGHDT, CDR2 YYEEEE. Between the trimmed V and J ends, which lost 5 bases and 4 bases, there was a span of 19 bases. The CDR3 extends over 16 amino acids. CDR3 in amino acids: CASRSTGEGQYNEQFF. The DNA for the CDR3 is TGTGCCAGCAGGTCCACGGGAGAAGGGCAATACAATGAGCAGTTCTTC.

This clonotype was observed a handful of times. The chain couples TRBV28 to TRBJ1-1; a weak D match, TRBD1 (5 bases). CDR1 MDHEN and CDR2 SYDVKM come from the germline V gene. V lost 4 bases, J lost 3 bases, and 12 bases lay in between. The CDR3 has 14 amino acids. CDR3 region: CASSSPGLYTEAFF. The DNA of the CDR3 is TGTGCCAGCAGTTCTCCAGGGCTGTACACTGAAGCTTTCTTT.

This clonotype was recorded many times. The chain links TRBV7-8 to TRBJ1-2; no clear D gene. CDR3 length equals 11 residues. From germline, CDR1 is SGHVS and CDR2 FQNEAQ. The ends were cut back, 2 bases at V and 6 bases at J, with 4 bases in the middle. CDR3 amino acids: CASSLLDGYTF. DNA for the CDR3: TGTGCCAGCAGCTTATTGGATGGCTACACCTTC.

In its sample, this clonotype was seen a few times. This chain's CDR3 is CASSSLNPGPMQETQYF. The CDR3 nucleotides read TGTGCCAGCAGCTCCTTGAATCCGGGACCAATGCAAGAGACCCAGTACTTC. The rearrangement uses TRBV9 and TRBJ2-5; tentatively, D is TRBD1 or TRBD2 (5 bases each). Deletions cut 4 bases from V and 2 bases from J, with 21 bases between. CDR3 length equals 17 residues. Germline V gene data show CDR1 as SGDLS and CDR2 as YYNGEE. Using reference TRBV9 and TRBJ2-5 for the parts outside the CDR3, the full variable domain is DSGVTQTPKHLITATGQRVTLRCSPRSGDLSVYWYQQSLDQGLQFLIQYYNGEERAKGNILERFSAQQFPDLHSELNLSSLELGDSALYFCASSSLNPGPMQETQYFGPGTRLLVL.